A single sample gave rise to the 7 T cell receptor beta chains below, sequenced in a study of cytomegalovirus exposure and HLA in healthy donors. It was with 60 Vbeta and 13 Jbeta primers that the PCR ran. Profiled with immunoSEQ multiplex PCR; TCRdb holds only in-frame clones, not every one. The data hold 99,000 or so clones, with around 15% observed a single time. Material: PBMCs. The source of these receptors is a female donor in good health and CMV-seronegative.

The chain employs TRBV7-9 and TRBJ1-2; 10 bases map to TRBD1. Losses at the gene ends were 1 base for V and 4 bases for J; bases not matched to a gene: 6. CDR1 is SEHNR, CDR2 FQNEAQ, per germline (reference sequence). This CDR3 has 16 amino acids. The CDR3 DNA reads TGTGCCAGCAGCTTAGATCAGACAGGGGGCCTCTATGGCTACACCTTC. Translating gives CASSLDQTGGLYGYTF.

This clone was seen a few times. The V call is TRBV4-3, the J call TRBJ1-6; TRBD1 is a possible D gene (5 bases). The CDR3 consists of 19 residues. Germline loops: CDR1 LGHNA, CDR2 YSLEER. With 0 bases removed from V and 0 bases from J, the gap between germline ends came to 15 bases. As DNA, the CDR3 is TGCGCCAGCAGCCAAGATCCTCCAGGGTCTGGCTCCTATAATTCACCCCTCCACTTT. Its protein is CASSQDPPGSGSYNSPLHF.

This rearrangement joins TRBV4-1 to TRBJ1-3; no definite D call. From germline, CDR1 is MGHRA and CDR2 YSYEKL. The CDR3 spans 17 residues. The V and J ends lost 3 bases and 0 bases respectively, with 15 bases between them. CDR3 region: CASSQTSTRASGNTIYF. CDR3 nucleotide sequence: TGCGCCAGCAGCCAGACATCTACGAGAGCCTCTGGAAACACCATATATTTT.

This clone was seen only a few times. The chain couples TRBV30 to TRBJ2-7; 7 bases match TRBD1. The CDR3 extends over 13 amino acids. Per germline, CDR1 GTSNPN and CDR2 SVGIG (reference sequence). Losses at the gene ends were 3 bases for V and 0 bases for J; bases not matched to a gene: 2. The CDR3 DNA is TGTGCCTGGAGAAAGGGGGCCTCCTACGAGCAGTACTTC. Amino acids: CAWRKGASYEQYF.

The chain couples TRBV7-9 to TRBJ2-6; D possibly corresponds to TRBD1 (5 bases). This CDR3 contains 19 residues. CDR1 SEHNR and CDR2 FQNEAQ come from the germline V gene (reference sequence). V lost 5 bases and J 13 bases, leaving 33 bases between the germline ends. The CDR3 is CASSPGPKLMGLRAGVLTF. CDR3 nucleotides: TGTGCCAGCAGCCCAGGTCCCAAGTTGATGGGGCTGCGCGCTGGGGTCCTGACTTTC.

This clone was seen a single time. The CDR3 protein is CASSLSLAVYQETQYF. As DNA, the CDR3 is TGTGCCAGCAGTTTATCACTAGCTGTGTACCAAGAGACCCAGTACTTC. The rearrangement uses TRBV27 and TRBJ2-5, with D possibly matching TRBD2 (6 bases). Trimming stripped 0 bases from V and 0 bases from J, with 11 bases between. The CDR3 totals 16 residues. Looked up from germline, CDR1 is MNHEY and CDR2 is SMNVEV (reference sequence).

The chain couples TRBV6-5 to TRBJ2-7; the match to TRBD1 covers 8 bases. CDR3 length: 15 residues. V was clipped by 4 bases and J by 3 bases; unmatched bases: 8. Germline CDR1 MNHEY, CDR2 SVGAGI. Written as DNA, the CDR3 is TGTGCCAGCAGTTGGGACAGGAAGGGGAACTACGAGCAGTACTTC. Protein: CASSWDRKGNYEQYF.